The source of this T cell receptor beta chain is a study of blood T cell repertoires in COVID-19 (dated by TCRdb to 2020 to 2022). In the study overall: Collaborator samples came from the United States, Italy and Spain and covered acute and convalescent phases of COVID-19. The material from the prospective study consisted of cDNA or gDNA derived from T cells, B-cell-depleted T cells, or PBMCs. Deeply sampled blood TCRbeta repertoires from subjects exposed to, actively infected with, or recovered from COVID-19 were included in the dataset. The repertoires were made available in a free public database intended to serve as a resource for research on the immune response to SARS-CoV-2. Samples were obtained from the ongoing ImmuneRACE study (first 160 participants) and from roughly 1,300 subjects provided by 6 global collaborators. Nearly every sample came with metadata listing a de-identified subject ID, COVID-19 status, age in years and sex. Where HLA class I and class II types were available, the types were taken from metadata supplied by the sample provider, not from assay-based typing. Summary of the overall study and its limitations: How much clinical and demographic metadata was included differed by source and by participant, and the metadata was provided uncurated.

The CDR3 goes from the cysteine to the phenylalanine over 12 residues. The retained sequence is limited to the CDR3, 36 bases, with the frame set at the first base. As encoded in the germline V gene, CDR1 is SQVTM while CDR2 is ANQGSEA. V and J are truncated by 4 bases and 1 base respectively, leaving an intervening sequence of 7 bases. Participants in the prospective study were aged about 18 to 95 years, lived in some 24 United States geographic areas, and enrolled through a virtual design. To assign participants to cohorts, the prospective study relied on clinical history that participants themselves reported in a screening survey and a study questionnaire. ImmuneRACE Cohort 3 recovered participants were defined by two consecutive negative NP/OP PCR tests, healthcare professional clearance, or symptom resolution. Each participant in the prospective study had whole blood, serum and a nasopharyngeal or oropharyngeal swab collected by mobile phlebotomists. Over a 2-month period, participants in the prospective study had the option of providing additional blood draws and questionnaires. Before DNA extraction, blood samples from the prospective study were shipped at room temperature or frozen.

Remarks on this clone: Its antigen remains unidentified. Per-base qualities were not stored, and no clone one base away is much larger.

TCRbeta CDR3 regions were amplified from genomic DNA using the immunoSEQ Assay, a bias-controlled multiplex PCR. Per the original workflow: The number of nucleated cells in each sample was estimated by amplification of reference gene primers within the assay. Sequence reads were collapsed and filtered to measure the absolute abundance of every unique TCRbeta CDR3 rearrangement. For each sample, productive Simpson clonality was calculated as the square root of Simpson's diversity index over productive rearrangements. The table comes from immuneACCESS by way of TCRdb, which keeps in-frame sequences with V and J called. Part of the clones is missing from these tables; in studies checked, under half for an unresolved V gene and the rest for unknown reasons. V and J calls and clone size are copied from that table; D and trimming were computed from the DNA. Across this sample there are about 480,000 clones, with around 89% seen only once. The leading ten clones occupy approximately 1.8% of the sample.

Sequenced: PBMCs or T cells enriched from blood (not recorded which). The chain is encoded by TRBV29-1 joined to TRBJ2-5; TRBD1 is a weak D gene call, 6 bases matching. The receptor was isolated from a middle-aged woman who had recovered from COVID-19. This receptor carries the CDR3 CSVGRGQETQYF. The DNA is TGCAGCGTTGGCAGGGGCCAAGAGACCCAGTACTTC.